A selection of T cell receptor beta chains follows, all from one sample in a study of T cell responses to AZD1222 COVID-19 vaccine. Sequencing used immunoSEQ multiplex PCR; TCRdb keeps in-frame clones, though not all of them. The sample contains about 49,000 clones, under 85% of which appear only once. The sequencing here drew on peripheral blood, taken on day 0 of MenACWY control vaccination. Receptors were obtained from an adult in good health. Each CDR3 is given with its conserved first and last residue. A D gene is named only where the DNA matches it firmly. Only part of the rows carry a size: once, few, many, or a class if the clone is expanded.

>TRBJ2-7|TRBD2|once|TRBV5-1
TGCGCCAGCAGCTCAACTAGCGGGAGGGGGTACGAGCAGTACTTC
CASSSTSGRGYEQYF
>TRBJ2-1|TRBD2|NA|TRBV6-1
TGTGCCAGCAGTGAAGCTTTATCGGGGGGAAATGAGCAGTTCTTC
CASSEALSGGNEQFF
>TRBJ1-2|NA|NA|TRBV5-6
TGTGCCAGCAGCCCTCGAGGGACTAACTATGGCTACACCTTC
CASSPRGTNYGYTF
>TRBJ2-7|NA|NA|TRBV27
TGTGCCAGCAGTTTCCTGGGAGAGCAGTACTTC
CASSFLGEQYF
>TRBJ2-3|NA|NA|TRBV21-1
TGTGCCAGCAGCAGGGGGACTAGCGGGGTCACAGATACGCAGTATTTT
CASSRGTSGVTDTQYF
>TRBJ1-5|NA|NA|TRBV30
TGTGCCTGGAGTGGCAAGGGAGCTTGGGGCAATCAGCCCCAGCATTTT
CAWSGKGAWGNQPQHF
>TRBJ1-6|NA|NA|TRBV6-5
TGTGCCAGCAGTTACTCGCGGACAGCATATAATTCACCCCTCCACTTT
CASSYSRTAYNSPLHF
>TRBJ1-2|NA|NA|TRBV3-1/TRBV3-2
TGTGCCAGCATGGGGGGCCGGGACAACCACCATTATGGCTACACCTTC
CASMGGRDNHHYGYTF
>TRBJ1-5|NA|once|TRBV7-9
TGTGCCAGCACCCCGACAGACAATCAGCCCCAGCATTTT
CASTPTDNQPQHF
>TRBJ1-2|NA|NA|TRBV30
TGTGCCTGTCAGATAAACTATGGCTACACCTTC
CACQINYGYTF
>TRBJ2-1|NA|NA|TRBV2
TGTGCCAGCATGAAAAATATGGGTGAGCAGTTCTTC
CASMKNMGEQFF
>TRBJ1-5|NA|NA|TRBV19
TGTGCCAGTAGTATAACTTTCAGGGTCTATAGCAATCAGCCCCAGCATTTT
CASSITFRVYSNQPQHF
>TRBJ1-5|NA|NA|TRBV4-1
TGCGCCAGCAGCCAAGGCAGGGTCTATAGCAATCAGCCCCAGCATTTT
CASSQGRVYSNQPQHF
>TRBJ2-5|NA|NA|TRBV2
TGTGCCAGCACCATTAAGGGGAGCCTTCAGACCCAGTACTTC
CASTIKGSLQTQYF
>TRBJ1-1|NA|NA|TRBV19
TGTGCCAGTAGTATAATCAAAGGAAACACTGAAGCTTTCTTT
CASSIIKGNTEAFF
>TRBJ2-1|TRBD2|few|TRBV6-5
TGTGCCAGCAGTTACGGGGCGGGAGATTTATACAATGAGCAGTTCTTC
CASSYGAGDLYNEQFF
>TRBJ2-7|NA|NA|TRBV28
TGTGCCAGCAGTTCCTCAGGCGCCACTCATTCCTACGAGCAGTACTTC
CASSSSGATHSYEQYF
>TRBJ1-1|NA|NA|TRBV30
TGTGCCTGGAGCCGGAACAGTGAAGCTTTCTTT
CAWSRNSEAFF
>TRBJ2-1|TRBD2|NA|TRBV28
TGTGCCAGCATCTTCAGCGGGAGAGGGTACAATGAGCAGTTCTTC
CASIFSGRGYNEQFF
>TRBJ2-5|TRBD1|NA|TRBV7-9
TGTGCCAGCAGCTTCAGGGGGAGTAAGGAGACCCAGTACTTC
CASSFRGSKETQYF
>TRBJ1-3|TRBD1|NA|TRBV6-5
TGTGCCAGCAGCGCCCCGACAGGGCTGACAAACACCATATATTTT
CASSAPTGLTNTIYF
>TRBJ1-2|NA|few|TRBV21-1
TGTGCCAGCAGCAAAGCGCGACGGGGTGGCAACTATGGCTACACCTTC
CASSKARRGGNYGYTF
>TRBJ2-7|TRBD2|NA|TRBV11-2
TGTGCCAGCAGCCCTAGCGGGAACTCGAGGGAGCAGTACTTC
CASSPSGNSREQYF
>TRBJ1-1|NA|NA|TRBV12-3/TRBV12-4
TGTGCCAGCAAAAAGACAGGTCTCTCGGAAGCTTTCTTT
CASKKTGLSEAFF
>TRBJ1-5|NA|few|TRBV30
TGTGCCTGGAGTAGGGCAGTAAATCAGCCCCAGCATTTT
CAWSRAVNQPQHF
>TRBJ1-2|NA|NA|TRBV6-7
TGTGCCAGCAGTTACTCGACCAGGGCCGGAGTCTATGGCTACACCTTC
CASSYSTRAGVYGYTF
>TRBJ2-5|TRBD2|few|TRBV9
TGTGCCAGCGGGACTAACCAAGAGACCCAGTACTTC
CASGTNQETQYF
>TRBJ2-5|NA|NA|TRBV5-1
TGCGCCAGCAGCTTGTCAGGGTGGGGGCAAGAGACCCAGTACTTC
CASSLSGWGQETQYF
>TRBJ2-1|NA|NA|TRBV2
TGTGCCAGCAGCCACAATGAGCAGTTCTTC
CASSHNEQFF
>TRBJ1-5|TRBD1|once|TRBV28
TGTGCCACCCAGAAGGGGACAGGGGTTAGGGGCAATCAGCCCCAGCATTTT
CATQKGTGVRGNQPQHF
>TRBJ2-1|NA|NA|TRBV5-1
TGCGCCAGCAAGGGCGGATCCTACAATGAGCAGTTCTTC
CASKGGSYNEQFF
>TRBJ2-1|TRBD2|NA|TRBV4-2
TGTGCCAGCAACCGCGGGATTTCTAGCGGGGGGGGCAATGAGCAGTTCTTC
CASNRGISSGGGNEQFF
>TRBJ1-5|NA|NA|TRBV15
TGTGCCACAGGGGATTGGGGGGCAAGGGTCAATCAGCCCCAGCATTTT
CATGDWGARVNQPQHF
>TRBJ1-3|NA|many|TRBV6-4
TGTGCCAGCAGTGAAAGCGCCGAGGGTGGAAACACCATATATTTT
CASSESAEGGNTIYF
>TRBJ1-3|NA|few|TRBV18
TGTGCCAGCTCAGCCGGACAGACGAGCTCTGGAAACACCATATATTTT
CASSAGQTSSGNTIYF
>TRBJ2-7|TRBD1|NA|TRBV6-1
TGTGCCAGCAGTGAAGTGGTACTGACAGGGATGTACACCTACGAGCAGTACTTC
CASSEVVLTGMYTYEQYF
>TRBJ1-1|NA|NA|TRBV3-1/TRBV3-2
TGTGCCAGCAGCCGGGGGTCAGAAGCTTTCTTT
CASSRGSEAFF
>TRBJ2-7|TRBD1|once|TRBV19
TGTGCCAGTAGTGACCGACAGGGGGGGTTCTACGAGCAGTACTTC
CASSDRQGGFYEQYF
>TRBJ1-1|NA|NA|TRBV7-9
TGTGCCAGCAGCTCTAGCGACACTGAAGCTTTCTTT
CASSSSDTEAFF
>TRBJ1-1|NA|few|TRBV6-5
TGTGCCAGCAGGGGGACTGAAGCTTTCTTT
CASRGTEAFF
>TRBJ2-7|TRBD2|NA|TRBV7-2
TGTGCCAGCAGCCCAGGAGGGACTAGCGGGAAGCGCGAGCAGTACTTC
CASSPGGTSGKREQYF
>TRBJ1-5|TRBD1|NA|TRBV19
TGTGCCAGTAGTCCGACAGGGTTTCAGCCCCAGCATTTT
CASSPTGFQPQHF
>TRBJ2-1|TRBD2|NA|TRBV5-4
TGTGCCAGCAGCTTTGCGGGAGGCCCCTACAATGAGCAGTTCTTC
CASSFAGGPYNEQFF
>TRBJ1-5|NA|NA|TRBV27
TGTGCCAGCAGGCGCGGGGAGGGTTCGCCCCAGCATTTT
CASRRGEGSPQHF
>TRBJ2-1|NA|NA|TRBV7-8
TGTGCCAGCAGCCGAGAACAGTCCTACAATGAGCAGTTCTTC
CASSREQSYNEQFF
>TRBJ2-3|TRBD2|NA|TRBV9
TGTGCCAGCAGCGCGCTAGCGGGGAGCACAGATACGCAGTATTTT
CASSALAGSTDTQYF
>TRBJ1-4|NA|NA|TRBV7-2
TGTGCCAGCAGCTTAAGGAAGGGTAATGAAAAACTGTTTTTT
CASSLRKGNEKLFF
>TRBJ1-2|TRBD1|NA|TRBV18
TGTGCCAGCTCACCAGTTTTGGGACAGAACTATGGCTACACCTTC
CASSPVLGQNYGYTF
>TRBJ2-2|NA|once|TRBV21-1
TGTGCCAGCAGCAATACGACAGGGCCCCCGAACACCGGGGAGCTGTTTTTT
CASSNTTGPPNTGELFF
>TRBJ2-7|NA|few|TRBV24-1
TGTGCCACCAGTGATACTGTCCTGCCCTACGAGCAGTACTTC
CATSDTVLPYEQYF
>TRBJ1-4|NA|NA|TRBV11-2
TGTGCCAGCAGCCCCGGGAACAGGGTACTTGAAAAACTGTTTTTT
CASSPGNRVLEKLFF
>TRBJ2-7|NA|NA|TRBV27
TGTGCCAGCAGTTTATTAGGTTCTCAAAGGTCCTACGAGCAGTACTTC
CASSLLGSQRSYEQYF
>TRBJ1-2|TRBD1|NA|TRBV30
TGTGCCTGGAGTGGACAGGGGAAGTATGGCTACACCTTC
CAWSGQGKYGYTF
>TRBJ2-1|TRBD2|NA|TRBV27
TGTGCCAGCAGTTTTACCACTAGCGGGGGCAATGAGCAGTTCTTC
CASSFTTSGGNEQFF